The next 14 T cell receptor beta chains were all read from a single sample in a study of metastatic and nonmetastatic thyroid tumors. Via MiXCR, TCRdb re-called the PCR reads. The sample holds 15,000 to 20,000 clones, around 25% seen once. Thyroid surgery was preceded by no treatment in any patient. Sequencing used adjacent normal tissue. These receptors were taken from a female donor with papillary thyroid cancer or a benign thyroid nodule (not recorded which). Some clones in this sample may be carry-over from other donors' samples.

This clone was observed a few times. The CDR3 DNA reads as TGTGCCAGCAGAGGGGGGGAGGGCCAGCCCCAGCATTTT. Its translation is CASRGGEGQPQHF. The V and J genes are TRBV6-1 and TRBJ1-5; D is perhaps TRBD1 (6 bases). The CDR3 has 13 residues. The V and J ends lost 6 bases and 7 bases respectively, with 13 bases between them. Germline V gene lookup returns CDR1 MNHNS and CDR2 SASEGT.

CDR3 sequence reads: CASSLGVRVPYNEQFF. The CDR3 nucleotides read TGTGCCAGCAGCCTAGGGGTGAGAGTACCCTACAATGAGCAGTTCTTC. The chain has TRBV14 and TRBJ2-1; tentatively, D is TRBD1 (5 bases). V dropped 4 bases and J dropped 2 bases, with 15 bases sitting between them. There are 16 residues in the CDR3. From germline, CDR1 is SGHDN and CDR2 FVKESK.

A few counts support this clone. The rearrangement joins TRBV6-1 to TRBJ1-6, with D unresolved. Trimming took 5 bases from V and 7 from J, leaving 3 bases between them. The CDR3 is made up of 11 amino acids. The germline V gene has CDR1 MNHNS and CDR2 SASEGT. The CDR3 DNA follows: TGTGCCAGCAGTCGGAATTCACCCCTCCACTTT. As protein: CASSRNSPLHF.

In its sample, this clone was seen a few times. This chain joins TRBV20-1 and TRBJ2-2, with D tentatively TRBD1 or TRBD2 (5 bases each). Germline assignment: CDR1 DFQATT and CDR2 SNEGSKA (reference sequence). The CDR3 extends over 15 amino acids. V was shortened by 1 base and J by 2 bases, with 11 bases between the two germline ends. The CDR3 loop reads CSARAPGPNTGELFF. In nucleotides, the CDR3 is TGCAGTGCTAGAGCGCCGGGACCTAACACCGGGGAGCTGTTTTTT.

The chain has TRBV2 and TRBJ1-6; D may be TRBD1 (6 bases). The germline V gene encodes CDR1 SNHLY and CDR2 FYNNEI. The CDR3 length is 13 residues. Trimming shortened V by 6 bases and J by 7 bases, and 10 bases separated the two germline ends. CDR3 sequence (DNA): TGTGCCAGCAGCCTGGACAGAAATTCACCCCTCCACTTT. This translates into CASSLDRNSPLHF.

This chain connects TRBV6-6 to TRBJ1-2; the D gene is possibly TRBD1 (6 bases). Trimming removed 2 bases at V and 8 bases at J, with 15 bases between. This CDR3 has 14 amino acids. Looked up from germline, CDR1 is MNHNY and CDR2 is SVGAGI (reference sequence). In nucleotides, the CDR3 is TGTGCCAGCAGTTACGGGGGCAGGTACCCGGGCTACACCTTC. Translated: CASSYGGRYPGYTF.

The CDR3 loop reads CAPSLASGGYTF. The CDR3 DNA reads as TGTGCCCCTTCCCTGGCGAGCGGTGGCTACACCTTC. The gene calls are TRBV6-1 and TRBJ1-2; D unresolved. Germline CDR1 is MNHNS and CDR2 is SASEGT. Trimming stripped 11 bases from V and 7 bases from J, with 17 bases between. This CDR3 spans 12 amino acids.

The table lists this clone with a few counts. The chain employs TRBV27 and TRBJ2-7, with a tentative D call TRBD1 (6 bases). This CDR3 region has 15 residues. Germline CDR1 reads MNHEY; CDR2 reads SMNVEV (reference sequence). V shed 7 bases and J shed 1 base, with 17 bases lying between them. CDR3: CASILGARISYEQYF. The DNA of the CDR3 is TGTGCCAGCATCCTGGGGGCTCGGATTTCCTACGAGCAGTACTTC.

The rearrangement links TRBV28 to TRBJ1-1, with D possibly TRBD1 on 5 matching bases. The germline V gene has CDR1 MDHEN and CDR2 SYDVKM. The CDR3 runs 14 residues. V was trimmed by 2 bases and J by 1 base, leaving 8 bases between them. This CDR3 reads CASSLKGTNTEAFF. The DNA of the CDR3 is TGTGCCAGCAGTTTAAAGGGGACGAACACTGAAGCTTTCTTT. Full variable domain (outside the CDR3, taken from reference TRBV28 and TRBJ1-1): DVKVTQSSRYLVKRTGEKVFLECVQDMDHENMFWYRQDPGLGLRLIYFSYDVKMKEKGDIPEGYSVSREKKERFSLILESASTNQTSMYLCASSLKGTNTEAFFGQGTRLTVV.

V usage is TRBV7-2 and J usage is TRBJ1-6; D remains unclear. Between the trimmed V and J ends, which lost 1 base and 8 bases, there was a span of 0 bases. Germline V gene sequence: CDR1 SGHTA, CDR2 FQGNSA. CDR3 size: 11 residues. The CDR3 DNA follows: TGTGCCAGCAGCTTAGATTCACCCCTCCACTTT. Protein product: CASSLDSPLHF.

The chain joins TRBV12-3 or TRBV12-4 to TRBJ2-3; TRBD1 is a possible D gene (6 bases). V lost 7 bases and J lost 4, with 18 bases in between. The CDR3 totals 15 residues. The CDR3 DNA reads TGTGCCAGCAACCTAGCAGGGGTTATGGCAGATACGCAGTATTTT. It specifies CASNLAGVMADTQYF.

CDR3 nucleotides: TGCAGTGCTAGAGATGTGGGTGAAGCTTTCTTT. This translates into CSARDVGEAFF. The chain combines TRBV20-1 with TRBJ1-1; D not certain. With 0 bases removed from V and 7 bases from J, the gap between germline ends came to 6 bases. CDR1 is DFQATT, CDR2 SNEGSKA, per germline (reference sequence). This CDR3 region has 11 residues.

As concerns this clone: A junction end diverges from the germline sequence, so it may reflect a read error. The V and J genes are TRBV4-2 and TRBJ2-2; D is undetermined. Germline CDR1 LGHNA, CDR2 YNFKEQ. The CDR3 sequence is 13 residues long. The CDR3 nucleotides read TGTGCCAGCAGCCAATTGCAGCCCGGTGAGCTGTTTTTT. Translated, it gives CASSQLQPGELFF.

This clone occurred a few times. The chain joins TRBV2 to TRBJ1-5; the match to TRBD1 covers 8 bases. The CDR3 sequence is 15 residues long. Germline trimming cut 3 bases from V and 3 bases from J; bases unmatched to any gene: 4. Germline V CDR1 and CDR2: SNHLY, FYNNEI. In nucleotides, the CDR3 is TGTGCCAGCAGTGATAGGACAGGGCACAATCAGCCCCAGCATTTT. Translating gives CASSDRTGHNQPQHF. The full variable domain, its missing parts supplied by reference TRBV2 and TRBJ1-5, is EPEVTQTPSHQVTQMGQEVILRCVPISNHLYFYWYRQILGQKVEFLVSFYNNEISEKSEIFDDQFSVERPDGSNFTLKIRSTKLEDSAMYFCASSDRTGHNQPQHFGDGTRLSIL.